One T cell receptor beta chain is described in this entry. This clone was picked up a small number of times. Its antigen has not been determined. No qualities accompany the bases; no much larger clone lies one base away. This entry comes from a study of metastatic and nonmetastatic thyroid tumors (TCRdb year 2020). With regard to the full study: Repertoires were compared across peripheral blood and tumor or nodule tissue samples from malignant and benign thyroid patients.

The protocol used for the library was PCR. Sequenced using an Illumina HiSeq 4000. High-throughput sequencing was used to profile the CDR3 region of the TCR beta-chain in every patient. The authors' pipeline ran thus. Drawing on CDR3 differences between clinicopathological groups, the researchers built a classifier meant to tell apart patients with distant-metastatic papillary thyroid cancer. To measure repertoire diversity the researchers used the Shannon index, while the Morisita-Horn index served to gauge how similar the tumor and blood repertoires were. TCRdb reworked the public reads: Q25 trimming with fastp, MiXCR clone assembly, productive beta chains retained. None of the V and J calls come from the authors' own analysis; TCRdb made them. A total of about 4,600 clones appear in this sample, roughly a quarter of them only once. Clones ranked in the top ten supply 10% to 13% of the sample. Trimming takes 6 bases from V and 4 bases from J, and the germline ends sit 23 bases apart. Based on the germline V gene, the CDR1 and CDR2 sequences are MGHRA and YSYEKL. Including the terminal cysteine and phenylalanine, the CDR3 comprises 17 residues. The kept DNA is CDR3 alone, 51 bases in frame from the first base.

Study-level results and caveats: In both blood and tumor samples, TCR beta diversity was reported to be significantly higher in malignant tumors than in benign nodules.

No patient had received any treatment before thyroid surgery. Patient clinical samples collected from about 2011 to 2018 were retrospectively analysed using T-cell receptor beta sequencing. This sequence uses TRBV4-1 and TRBJ2-3; no confident D gene assignment can be made. This TCR came from a male donor with papillary thyroid cancer or a benign thyroid nodule (not recorded which). Some clones in this sample may be carry-over from other donors' samples. The specimen was tumor tissue. The nucleotides read TGCGCCAGCAGTCCCTACCCGGACCCCGGAACCGCAGATACGCAGTATTTT. This translates into CASSPYPDPGTADTQYF.